This entry describes one TCR beta chain. Its antigen target is currently unknown. Base qualities are not at hand, and no much larger clone is one base apart. These data originate in a study of OX40 agonist ivuxolimab in advanced cancers. Looking at the study overall: The costimulatory receptor OX40 (CD134) was targeted by ivuxolimab, a fully human IgG2 agonistic monoclonal antibody. Of the approximately 50 dose-escalation patients, hepatocellular carcinoma was present in roughly 19, melanoma in approximately 15, renal cell carcinoma in 9 and head and neck cancer in 9. The paper reports the monotherapy dose-escalation portion (N of about 50 patients) of the phase I ivuxolimab trial. Partial responses were achieved by three dose-escalation patients, of whom one had hepatocellular carcinoma and two had cutaneous melanoma. Prior anti-PD-1, anti-PD-L1 or anti-CTLA-4 therapy was permitted, and 35% to 40% of dose-escalation patients had received checkpoint inhibitors. Intravenous ivuxolimab was administered to patients every 2 weeks at six dose levels: 0.01, 0.1, 0.3, 1.5, 3 and 10 mg/kg. A male proportion of 70% to 90% and a mean age of 60 years, ranging from about 20 to 85, were recorded for the dose-escalation cohort. The purpose of peripheral TCRbeta sequencing was to test whether ivuxolimab changed TCR sequence diversity and led to clonal T-cell expansion.

Relative to germline, V is 0 bases shorter and J is 4 bases shorter, with 11 bases between their ends. CDR1 SGHRS and CDR2 YFSETQ are derived from the germline V gene. Including cysteine and phenylalanine, the CDR3 has 15 amino acids. CDR3 DNA is the only sequence kept; it has 45 bases, read in frame from the first base. The trial excluded patients who had a history of autoimmune disease or who were on systemic immunosuppression. In every dose cohort, peripheral blood was drawn for TCR sequencing at baseline, cycle 4 day 1, and cycle 7 day 1. Samples were obtained from an open-label, multicenter, first-in-human phase I dose-escalation trial of ivuxolimab. Adults with locally advanced or metastatic melanoma, renal cell, hepatocellular, or head and neck squamous cell carcinoma were enrolled in the trial. Before TCR sequencing, CD4+ and CD8+ T cells were separately sorted from peripheral blood. For sequencing of the TCRbeta CDR3 region, genomic DNA was extracted from the sorted cells. The immunoSEQ Assay was used for sequencing of TCRbeta CDR3 regions. Entries here come from immuneACCESS through TCRdb and include only in-frame sequences with V and J called. Some clones fail to appear in such tables; in the studies checked, an unresolved V gene covers under half of the shortfall, and the cause of the remainder is unknown. The sample table records over 55,000 clones; 84% of these occur just once. The ten largest clones capture around 0.75% of the sample.

Study-wide conclusions, independent of this receptor: Which antigens the clonally expanded peripheral T cells were specific for was not determined. Low levels of normalized T-cell clonal expansion were also shown by some nonresponding patients. At doses of 0.1 to 3.0 mg/kg, clonal expansion of both CD4+ and CD8+ blood T cells was observed from baseline to week 6. After ivuxolimab, expanded clones were on average more numerous among CD8+ T cells than among CD4+ T cells. Partial responders in the 0.1-3.0 mg/kg groups had among the lowest normalized peripheral clonal expansion, especially among CD8+ T cells.

Recombination joined TRBV5-1 with TRBJ2-1; the D segment could be TRBD2, given 6 matching bases. The receptor was derived from an adult with an advanced solid tumor such as melanoma, head and neck, liver or kidney cancer. The material was CD4+ or CD8+ T cells sorted from blood, obtained in a trial of the OX40 agonist ivuxolimab. The nucleotides read TGCGCCAGCAGCTTGGCTAGCGACCCATACAATGAGCAGTTCTTC. It encodes CASSLASDPYNEQFF.